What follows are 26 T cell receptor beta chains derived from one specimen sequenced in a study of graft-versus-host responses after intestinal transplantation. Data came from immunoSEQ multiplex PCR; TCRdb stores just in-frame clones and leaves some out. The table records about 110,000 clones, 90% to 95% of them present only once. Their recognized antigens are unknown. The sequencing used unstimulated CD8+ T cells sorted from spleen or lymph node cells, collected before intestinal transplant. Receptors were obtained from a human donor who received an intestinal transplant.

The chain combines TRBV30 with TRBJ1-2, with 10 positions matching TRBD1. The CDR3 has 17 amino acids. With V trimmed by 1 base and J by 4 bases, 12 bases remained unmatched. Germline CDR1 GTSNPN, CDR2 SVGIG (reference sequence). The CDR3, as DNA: TGTGCCTGGAGTGACCCGGGACAGGGGCCCTCCCTCTATGGCTACACCTTC. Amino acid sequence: CAWSDPGQGPSLYGYTF.

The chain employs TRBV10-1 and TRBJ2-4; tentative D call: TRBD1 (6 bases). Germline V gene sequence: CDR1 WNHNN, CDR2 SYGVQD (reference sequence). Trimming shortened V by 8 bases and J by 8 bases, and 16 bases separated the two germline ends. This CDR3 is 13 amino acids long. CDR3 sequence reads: CASSQGRRDIQYF. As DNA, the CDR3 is TGCGCCAGCTCGCAGGGGCGTAGGGACATTCAGTACTTC.

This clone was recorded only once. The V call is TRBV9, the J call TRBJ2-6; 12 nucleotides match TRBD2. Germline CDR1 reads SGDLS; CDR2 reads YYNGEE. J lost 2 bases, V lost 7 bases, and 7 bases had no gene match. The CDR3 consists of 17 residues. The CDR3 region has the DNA TGTGCCAGCTCGGCTAGCGGGAGGGCCACTGGGGCCAACGTCCTGACTTTC. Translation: CASSASGRATGANVLTF.

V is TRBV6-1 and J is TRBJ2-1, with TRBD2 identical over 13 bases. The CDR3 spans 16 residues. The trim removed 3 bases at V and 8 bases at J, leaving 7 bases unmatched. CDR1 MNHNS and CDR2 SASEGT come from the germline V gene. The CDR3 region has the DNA TGTGCCAGCAGTGAGCCTTGGACTAGCGGGAGTGATGAGCAGTTCTTC. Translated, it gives CASSEPWTSGSDEQFF.

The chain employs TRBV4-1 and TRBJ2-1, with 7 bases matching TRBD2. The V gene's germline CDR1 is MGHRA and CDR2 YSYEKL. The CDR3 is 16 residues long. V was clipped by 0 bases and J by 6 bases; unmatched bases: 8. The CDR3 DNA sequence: TGCGCCAGCAGCCAAGAGCTGCGGGAGTGGTCCAATGAGCAGTTCTTC. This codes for CASSQELREWSNEQFF.

Here the CDR3 DNA reads TGTGCCAGCAGCGTAGCCCGGGGCAACACCGGGGAGCTGTTTTTT. It codes for CASSVARGNTGELFF. This chain joins TRBV9 and TRBJ2-2; possibly TRBD1 or TRBD2 for D (5 bases each). Germline CDR1 and CDR2: SGDLS and YYNGEE. Trimming removed 0 bases from V and 2 bases from J, with 8 bases in between. This CDR3 comprises 15 residues.

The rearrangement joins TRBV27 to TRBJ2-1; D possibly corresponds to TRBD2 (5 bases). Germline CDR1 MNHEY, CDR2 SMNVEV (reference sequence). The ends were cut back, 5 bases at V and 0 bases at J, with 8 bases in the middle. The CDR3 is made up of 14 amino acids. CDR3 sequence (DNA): TGTGCCAGCAGTGGGAGCGGCTCCTACAATGAGCAGTTCTTC. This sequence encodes CASSGSGSYNEQFF.

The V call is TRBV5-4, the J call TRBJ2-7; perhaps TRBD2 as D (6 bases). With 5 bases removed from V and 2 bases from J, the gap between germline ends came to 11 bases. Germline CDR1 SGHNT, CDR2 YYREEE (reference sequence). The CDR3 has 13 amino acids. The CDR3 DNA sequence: TGTGCCAGCAGTGCGGGATCCACCTACGAGCAGTACTTC. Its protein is CASSAGSTYEQYF. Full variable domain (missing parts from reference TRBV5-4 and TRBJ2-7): ETGVTQSPTHLIKTRGQQVTLRCSSQSGHNTVSWYQQALGQGPQFIFQYYREEENGRGNFPPRFSGLQFPNYSSELNVNALELDDSALYLCASSAGSTYEQYFGPGTRLTVT.

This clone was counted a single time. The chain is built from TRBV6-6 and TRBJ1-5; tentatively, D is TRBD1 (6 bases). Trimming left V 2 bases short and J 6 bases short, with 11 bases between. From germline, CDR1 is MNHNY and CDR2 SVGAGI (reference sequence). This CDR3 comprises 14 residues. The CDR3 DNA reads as TGTGCCAGCAGTTACCCAGGGGCGCTTCAGCCCCAGCATTTT. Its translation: CASSYPGALQPQHF.

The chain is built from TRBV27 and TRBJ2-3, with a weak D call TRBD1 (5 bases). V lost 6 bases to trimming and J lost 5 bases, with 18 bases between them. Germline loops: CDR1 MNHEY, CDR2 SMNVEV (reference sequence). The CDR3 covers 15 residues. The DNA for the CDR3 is TGTGCCAGCAGCCCCGTCGTCAGGGCTGGAGATACGCAGTATTTT. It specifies CASSPVVRAGDTQYF.

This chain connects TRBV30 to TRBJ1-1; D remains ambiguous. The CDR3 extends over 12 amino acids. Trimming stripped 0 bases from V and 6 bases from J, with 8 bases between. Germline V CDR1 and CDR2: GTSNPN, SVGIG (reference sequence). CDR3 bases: TGTGCCTGGAGTGTTGGCAGCCCTGAAGCTTTCTTT. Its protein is CAWSVGSPEAFF.

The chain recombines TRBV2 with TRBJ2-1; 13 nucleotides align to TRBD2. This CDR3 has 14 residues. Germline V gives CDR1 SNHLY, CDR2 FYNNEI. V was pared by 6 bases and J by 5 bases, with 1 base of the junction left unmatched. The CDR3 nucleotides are TGTGCCAGCAGCGGACTAGCGGGGGACAATGAGCAGTTCTTC. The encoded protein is CASSGLAGDNEQFF.

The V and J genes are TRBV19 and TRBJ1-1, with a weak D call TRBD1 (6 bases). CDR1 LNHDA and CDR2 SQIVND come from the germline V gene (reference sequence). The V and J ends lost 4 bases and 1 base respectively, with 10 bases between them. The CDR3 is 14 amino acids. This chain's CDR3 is CASSNLGQNTEAFF. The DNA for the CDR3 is TGTGCCAGTAGTAACTTGGGACAGAACACTGAAGCTTTCTTT.

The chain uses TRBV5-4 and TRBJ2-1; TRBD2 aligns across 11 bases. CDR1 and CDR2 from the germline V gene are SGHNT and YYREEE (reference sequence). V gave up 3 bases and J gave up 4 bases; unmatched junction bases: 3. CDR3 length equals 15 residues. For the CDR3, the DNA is TGTGCCAGCAGCTCCGGGACTAGCGGTTACAATGAGCAGTTCTTC. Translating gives CASSSGTSGYNEQFF.

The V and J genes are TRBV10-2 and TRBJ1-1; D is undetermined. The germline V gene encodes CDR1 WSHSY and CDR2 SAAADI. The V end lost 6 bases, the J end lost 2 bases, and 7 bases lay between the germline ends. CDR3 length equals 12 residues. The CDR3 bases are TGCGCCAGCAGAGTGAGCAACACTGAAGCTTTCTTT. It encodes CASRVSNTEAFF.

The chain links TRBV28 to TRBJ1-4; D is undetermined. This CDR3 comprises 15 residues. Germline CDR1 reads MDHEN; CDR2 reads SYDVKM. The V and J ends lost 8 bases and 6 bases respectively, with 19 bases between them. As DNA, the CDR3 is TGTGCCAGCCTCAACCCCCCCGGGATAGATGAAAAACTGTTTTTT. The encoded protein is CASLNPPGIDEKLFF. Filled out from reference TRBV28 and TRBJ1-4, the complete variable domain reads DVKVTQSSRYLVKRTGEKVFLECVQDMDHENMFWYRQDPGLGLRLIYFSYDVKMKEKGDIPEGYSVSREKKERFSLILESASTNQTSMYLCASLNPPGIDEKLFFGSGTQLSVL.

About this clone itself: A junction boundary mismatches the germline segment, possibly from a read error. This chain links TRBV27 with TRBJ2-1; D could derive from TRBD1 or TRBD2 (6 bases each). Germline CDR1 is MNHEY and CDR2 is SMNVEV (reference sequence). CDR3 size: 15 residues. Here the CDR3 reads CTSSIRGGGHNEQFF. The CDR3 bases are TGTACCAGCAGTATCCGAGGGGGAGGCCACAATGAGCAGTTCTTC.

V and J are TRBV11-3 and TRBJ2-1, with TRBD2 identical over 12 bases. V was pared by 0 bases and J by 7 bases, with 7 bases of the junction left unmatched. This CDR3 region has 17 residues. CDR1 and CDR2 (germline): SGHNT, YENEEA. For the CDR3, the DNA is TGTGCCAGCAGCTTAGATCAGGGGCTAGCGGGAGGGAATGAGCAGTTCTTC. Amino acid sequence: CASSLDQGLAGGNEQFF.

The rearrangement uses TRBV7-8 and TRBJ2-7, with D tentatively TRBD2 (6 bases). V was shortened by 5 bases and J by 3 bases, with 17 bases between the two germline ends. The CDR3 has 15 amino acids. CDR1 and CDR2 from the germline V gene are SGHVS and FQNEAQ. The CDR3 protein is CASSPLLAEDYEQYF. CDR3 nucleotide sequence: TGTGCCAGCAGCCCCCTCTTAGCGGAAGACTACGAGCAGTACTTC.

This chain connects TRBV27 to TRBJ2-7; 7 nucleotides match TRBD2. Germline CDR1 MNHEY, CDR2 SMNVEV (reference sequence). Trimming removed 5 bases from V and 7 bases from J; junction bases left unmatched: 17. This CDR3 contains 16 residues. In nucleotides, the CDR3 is TGTGCCAGCAGTCCGATGCCGGGGGGAGGTGTAGGGGAGCAGTACTTC. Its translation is CASSPMPGGGVGEQYF.

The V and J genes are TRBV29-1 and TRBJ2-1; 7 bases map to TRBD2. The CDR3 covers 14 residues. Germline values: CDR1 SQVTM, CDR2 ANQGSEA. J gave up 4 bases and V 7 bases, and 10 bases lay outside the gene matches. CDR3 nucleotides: TGCAGCGCTACGGCAGCGGGACTTTACAATGAGCAGTTCTTC. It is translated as CSATAAGLYNEQFF.

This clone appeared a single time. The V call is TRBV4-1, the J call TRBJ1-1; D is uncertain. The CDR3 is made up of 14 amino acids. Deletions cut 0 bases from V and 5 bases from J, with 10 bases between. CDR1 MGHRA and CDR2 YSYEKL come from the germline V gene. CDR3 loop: CASSQDRLITEAFF. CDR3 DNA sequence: TGCGCCAGCAGCCAAGATCGGTTGATTACTGAAGCTTTCTTT.

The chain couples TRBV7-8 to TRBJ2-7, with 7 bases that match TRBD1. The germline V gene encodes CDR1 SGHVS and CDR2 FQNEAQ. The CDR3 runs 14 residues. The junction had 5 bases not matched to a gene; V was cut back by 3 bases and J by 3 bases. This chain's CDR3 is CASSFPTGYYEQYF. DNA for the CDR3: TGTGCCAGCAGCTTCCCGACAGGGTACTACGAGCAGTACTTC.

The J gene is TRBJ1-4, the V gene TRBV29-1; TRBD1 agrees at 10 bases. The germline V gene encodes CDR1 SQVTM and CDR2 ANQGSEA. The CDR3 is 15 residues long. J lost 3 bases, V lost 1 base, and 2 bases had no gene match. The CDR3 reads CSVEGQGAPNEKLFF. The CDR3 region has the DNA TGCAGCGTTGAAGGACAGGGGGCACCTAATGAAAAACTGTTTTTT.

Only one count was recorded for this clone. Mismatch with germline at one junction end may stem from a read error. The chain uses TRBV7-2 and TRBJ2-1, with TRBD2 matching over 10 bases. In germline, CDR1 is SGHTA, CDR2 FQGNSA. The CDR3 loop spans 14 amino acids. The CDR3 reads CASSLAGASNEQFF. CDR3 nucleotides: TGTGCCAGCAGCCTAGCGGGGGCATCCAATGAGCAGTTCTTC.

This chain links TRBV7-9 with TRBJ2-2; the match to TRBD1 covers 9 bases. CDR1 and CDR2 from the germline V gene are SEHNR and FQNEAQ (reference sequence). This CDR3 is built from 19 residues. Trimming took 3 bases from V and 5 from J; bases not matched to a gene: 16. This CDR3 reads CASSFLDGQGYQRTGELFF. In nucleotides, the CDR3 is TGTGCCAGCAGCTTCTTAGACGGACAGGGGTATCAGAGGACCGGGGAGCTGTTTTTT.